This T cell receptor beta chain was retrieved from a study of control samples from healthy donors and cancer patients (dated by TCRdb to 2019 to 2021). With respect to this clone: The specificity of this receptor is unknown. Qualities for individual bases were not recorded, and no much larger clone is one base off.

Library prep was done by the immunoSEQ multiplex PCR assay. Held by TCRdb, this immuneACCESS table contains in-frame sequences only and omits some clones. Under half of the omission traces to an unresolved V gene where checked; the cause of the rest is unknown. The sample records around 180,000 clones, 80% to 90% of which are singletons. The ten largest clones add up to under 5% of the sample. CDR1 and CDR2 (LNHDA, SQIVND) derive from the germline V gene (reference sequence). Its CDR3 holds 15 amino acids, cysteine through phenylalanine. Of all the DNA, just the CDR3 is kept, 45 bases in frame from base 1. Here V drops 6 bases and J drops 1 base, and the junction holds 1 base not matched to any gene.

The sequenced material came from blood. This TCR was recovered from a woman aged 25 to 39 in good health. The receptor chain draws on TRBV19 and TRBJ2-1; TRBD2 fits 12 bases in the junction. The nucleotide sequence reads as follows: TGTGCCAGTAGAGGGACTAGCGGGTCCTACAATGAGCAGTTCTTC. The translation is CASRGTSGSYNEQFF.